The T cell receptor (beta chain) under discussion was sequenced for a study of CD8+ T cells in alopecia areata. Treatment here: oral pan-JAK inhibitor, 5-10 mg twice daily. A FACSAria was used to sort CD4+ and CD8+ T cells. These cells came from PBMCs. Notes on this clone: Its target is unknown.

Sequencing used cDNA as its template, made by extracting RNA and reverse transcribing it. The data were produced by immunoSEQ multiplex PCR, yet TCRdb's version contains in-frame clones alone and is incomplete. This table holds fewer than 250,000 clones, less than 50% found once. Whole-study results and caveats: Scalp and blood retained many expanded lesional clones during tofacitinib.

The source material was CD4+ T cells sorted from blood, sampled between weeks 36 and 40, from a patient treated with tofacitinib. This receptor was identified in a human donor with alopecia areata.

The CDR3 here is CSVNTGLTEAFF. The DNA of the CDR3 is TGCAGCGTTAATACAGGGCTCACTGAAGCTTTCTTT. V and J are TRBV29-1 and TRBJ1-1, with a tentative D call TRBD1 (6 bases). The V and J ends lost 5 bases and 4 bases respectively, with 11 bases between them. This CDR3 contains 12 residues. The V gene's germline CDR1 is SQVTM and CDR2 ANQGSEA.